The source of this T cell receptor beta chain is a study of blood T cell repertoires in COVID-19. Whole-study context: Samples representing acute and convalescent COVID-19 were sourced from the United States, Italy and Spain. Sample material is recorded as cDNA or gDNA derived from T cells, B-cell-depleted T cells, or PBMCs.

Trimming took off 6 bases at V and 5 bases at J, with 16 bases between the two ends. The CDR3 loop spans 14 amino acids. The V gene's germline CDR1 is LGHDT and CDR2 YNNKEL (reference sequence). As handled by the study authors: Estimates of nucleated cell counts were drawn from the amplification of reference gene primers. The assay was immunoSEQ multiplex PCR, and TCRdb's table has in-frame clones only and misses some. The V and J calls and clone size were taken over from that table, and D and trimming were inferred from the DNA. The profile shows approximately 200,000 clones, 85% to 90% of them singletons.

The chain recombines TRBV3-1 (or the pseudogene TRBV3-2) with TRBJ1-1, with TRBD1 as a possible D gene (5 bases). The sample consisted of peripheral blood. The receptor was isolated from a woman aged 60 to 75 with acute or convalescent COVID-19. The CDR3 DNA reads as TGTGCCAGCAGATCGGGGGGATCGCGGACTGAAGCTTTCTTT. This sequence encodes CASRSGGSRTEAFF.